This T cell receptor (beta chain) was sequenced for a study of CD8 T cells in ankylosing spondylitis. TCRdb re-called the 5' RACE reads through MiXCR, storing one row per CDR3 protein. The sample carries just over 350,000 distinct CDR3 sequences, approximately 22% recorded once. About this clonotype itself: The target antigen is unknown.

Study-level points and caveats: Ankylosing spondylitis blood appeared to carry a characteristic TCR beta motif of seven to nine highly homologous variants.

The V gene end was trimmed by 3 bases and the J gene end by 0 bases; junction bases not matched to a gene: 4. CDR3 length equals 15 residues. The chain has TRBV12-3 or TRBV12-4 and TRBJ2-7; 8 positions match TRBD2. Sequenced input: blood, either unsorted or a sorted T cell fraction (not recorded which). This sequence originates from a male donor with ankylosing spondylitis or in good health (not recorded which). The CDR3 is CASSFSGTSSYEQYF. CDR3 sequence (DNA): TGTGCCAGCAGTTTTAGCGGGACCAGCTCCTACGAGCAGTACTTC.